This is a list of T cell receptor beta chains from one sample in a study of T cell responses to AZD1222 COVID-19 vaccine. Clones were sequenced by immunoSEQ multiplex PCR, and TCRdb holds only the in-frame ones, with some missing. The repertoire includes roughly 180,000 clones, approximately 94% of them detected once, and 1.5% to 2% sits in the top ten. The input for sequencing was peripheral blood, taken 28 days after the second AZD1222 dose. The receptor source for this set is an adult who received the AZD1222 COVID-19 vaccine. The CDR3 runs from the conserved cysteine through the conserved F or W. Each record gives: J gene, D gene, clone size, V gene, CDR3 protein, CDR3 DNA. The D gene is left open where the match is weak. Clone size is not always given. Where it is, it says once, few, many or a class for expanded clones.

TRBJ2-1 TRBD2 - TRBV13 CASGRGRSAEQFF TGTGCATCGGGACGCGGGAGGAGTGCGGAGCAGTTCTTC
TRBJ2-5 TRBD1 - TRBV28 CASSPGQAQTQYF TGTGCCAGCAGTCCAGGACAGGCGCAGACCCAGTACTTC
TRBJ1-3 - - TRBV28 CASSLAPTPGNTIYF TGTGCCAGCAGTTTGGCCCCTACACCTGGAAACACCATATATTTT
TRBJ2-2 - - TRBV10-1 CASSGGAGTGELFF TGCGCCAGCAGTGGCGGGGCCGGTACCGGGGAGCTGTTTTTT
TRBJ1-1 - - TRBV11-3 CASSSSGATTEAFF TGTGCCAGCAGCTCCTCGGGGGCGACCACTGAAGCTTTCTTT
TRBJ2-1 - - TRBV15 CATSRQRGRQFSYNEQFF TGTGCCACCAGCAGACAACGAGGGAGACAGTTCTCCTACAATGAGCAGTTCTTC
TRBJ1-2 - - TRBV21-1 CASSKAGTYGYTF TGTGCCAGCAGCAAAGCAGGGACCTATGGCTACACCTTC
TRBJ1-4 - once TRBV18 CASSPQGVGEKLFF TGTGCCAGCTCACCACAAGGGGTGGGTGAAAAACTGTTTTTT
TRBJ1-2 TRBD1 - TRBV5-1 CASSLVLTVTPGQNYGYTF TGCGCCAGCAGCTTGGTCCTAACAGTTACCCCGGGACAGAACTATGGCTACACCTTC
TRBJ2-1 TRBD2 - TRBV6-5 CASSQTSGARNEQFF TGTGCCAGCAGCCAAACTAGCGGGGCCCGCAATGAGCAGTTCTTC
TRBJ1-2 - once TRBV6-5 CASDRTLSSGYTF TGTGCCAGCGACAGGACCCTCTCATCTGGCTACACCTTC
TRBJ1-5 TRBD1 once TRBV6-1 CASSAGRQGVNQPQHF TGTGCCAGCAGTGCGGGTCGGCAGGGGGTCAATCAGCCCCAGCATTTT
TRBJ1-6 - - TRBV5-4 CASSVWTLKGKVINSPLHF TGTGCCAGCAGCGTATGGACCCTGAAGGGGAAAGTTATTAATTCACCCCTCCACTTT
TRBJ2-3 - - TRBV9 CASSVGARSTDTQYF TGTGCCAGCAGCGTAGGGGCCAGGAGCACAGATACGCAGTATTTT
TRBJ1-6 - - TRBV6-5 CASRSGTYNSPLHF TGTGCCAGCAGATCAGGGACCTATAATTCACCCCTCCACTTT
TRBJ2-5 TRBD2 once TRBV13 CASSPSFGIGDTSGIQETQYF TGTGCCAGCAGCCCTAGCTTTGGGATCGGAGACACTAGCGGGATACAAGAGACCCAGTACTTC
TRBJ1-1 - - TRBV5-4 CASSRTTENTEAFF TGTGCCAGCAGCCGTACTACAGAGAACACTGAAGCTTTCTTT
TRBJ1-1 - - TRBV13 CASSGDGTEAFF TGTGCCAGCAGCGGGGACGGCACTGAAGCTTTCTTT
TRBJ1-2 - - TRBV5-1 CASSFSEAENHGYTF TGCGCCAGCAGCTTTTCAGAGGCAGAAAACCATGGCTACACCTTC
TRBJ1-1 - - TRBV5-5 CASSFRMGSNTEAFF TGTGCCAGCAGCTTTCGTATGGGTTCGAACACTGAAGCTTTCTTT
TRBJ2-3 - - TRBV27 CASSLSAEGTDTQYF TGTGCCAGCAGTTTATCGGCCGAGGGCACAGATACGCAGTATTTT
TRBJ1-5 - - TRBV19 CASSIPQYSNQPQHF TGTGCCAGTAGTATCCCGCAGTATAGCAATCAGCCCCAGCATTTT
TRBJ1-2 TRBD1 - TRBV12-3/TRBV12-4 CASSRDRHYGYTF TGTGCCAGCAGTCGGGACAGACACTATGGCTACACCTTC
TRBJ1-6 TRBD1 - TRBV9 CASSPRGDRNSPLHF TGTGCCAGCAGCCCCCGAGGGGACAGGAATTCACCCCTCCACTTT
TRBJ1-1 - - TRBV12-3/TRBV12-4 CASSSGLGTEAFF TGTGCCAGCAGTTCAGGGTTGGGCACTGAAGCTTTCTTT
TRBJ2-7 - - TRBV29-1 CSVRGDGGSYEQYF TGCAGCGTCCGAGGGGACGGAGGCTCCTACGAGCAGTACTTC
TRBJ2-6 TRBD1 - TRBV19 CASRKTDRGVAGANVLTF TGTGCCAGTAGAAAAACGGACAGGGGAGTAGCTGGGGCCAACGTCCTGACTTTC
TRBJ1-2 TRBD1 - TRBV4-1 CASSQVILAGGGTNYGYTF TGCGCCAGCAGCCAAGTGATCTTGGCAGGGGGTGGTACTAACTATGGCTACACCTTC
TRBJ2-1 - once TRBV9 CASSVGTFNNEQFF TGTGCCAGCAGCGTCGGGACTTTTAACAATGAGCAGTTCTTC
TRBJ1-5 - - TRBV28 CASNRPRGGLNQPQHF TGTGCCAGCAACCGACCCCGGGGAGGGCTCAATCAGCCCCAGCATTTT
TRBJ1-1 - - TRBV4-3 CASSQDSRGDTEAFF TGCGCCAGCAGCCAAGATAGCAGGGGAGACACTGAAGCTTTCTTT
TRBJ2-1 - - TRBV9 CASSVVPGPGGEQFF TGTGCCAGCAGCGTAGTGCCAGGCCCCGGAGGTGAGCAGTTCTTC
TRBJ1-2 - - TRBV4-1 CASSQDPSMRGYTF TGCGCCAGCAGCCAAGATCCCAGTATGAGGGGCTACACCTTC
TRBJ1-5 - - TRBV19 CASSIYGAKGNQPQHF TGTGCCAGTAGTATATATGGGGCTAAGGGCAATCAGCCCCAGCATTTT
TRBJ2-5 TRBD2 once TRBV4-2 CASSQGSSSGRRYYQETQYF TGTGCCAGCAGCCAAGGTTCATCTAGCGGGAGGAGATACTACCAAGAGACCCAGTACTTC
TRBJ1-2 - - TRBV28 CASSLSPVYGYTF TGTGCCAGCAGCCTCTCCCCCGTCTATGGCTACACCTTC